Presented here are 5 T cell receptor beta chains from one specimen sequenced in a study of shared clonotypes between healthy human individuals. Only in-frame clones appear in the TCRdb table, and some are missing; sequencing was by immunoSEQ multiplex PCR. This sample has approximately 2,200,000 clones; under 95% occur once, and the top ten carry roughly 1.8%. It was CD45RO-negative cells, positively selected for CCR7, that made up naive CD8 cells, with terminally differentiated effector memory CD45RA+ cells excluded. Sequenced material: naive CD8+ T cells from PBMCs. The receptors stem from a man younger than 35 in good health. Some clones in this sample may be carry-over from other donors' samples.

The chain uses TRBV7-3 and TRBJ2-7; weak D call: TRBD2 (6 bases). Looked up from germline, CDR1 is SGHTA and CDR2 is FQGTGA. This CDR3 spans 15 amino acids. V dropped 5 bases and J dropped 3 bases, with 17 bases sitting between them. CDR3 loop: CASSPQGAGGYEQYF. CDR3 nucleotide sequence: TGTGCCAGCAGCCCCCAGGGAGCGGGTGGCTACGAGCAGTACTTC.

This clone turned up a few times. The chain links TRBV7-2 to TRBJ2-7, with 9 bases aligning to TRBD2. The CDR3 totals 14 residues. V shed 6 bases and J 3 bases; nucleotides not matched to a gene: 6. Germline V gene data show CDR1 as SGHTA and CDR2 as FQGNSA. CDR3 DNA sequence: TGTGCCAGCAGACTGGGACTAGCAGACTACGAGCAGTACTTC. Its protein product is CASRLGLADYEQYF.

J is TRBJ2-3 and V is TRBV28; TRBD2 matches 7 bases. The V segment lost 2 bases and the J segment 2 bases; nucleotides outside the gene matches: 7. Germline assignment: CDR1 MDHEN and CDR2 SYDVKM. This CDR3 region has 16 residues. Here the CDR3 DNA reads TGTGCCAGCAGTTTAAGGGAGGGGCTCGCCACAGATACGCAGTATTTT. This encodes CASSLREGLATDTQYF.

This clone was observed once. The rearrangement joins TRBV7-3 to TRBJ2-7, with D possibly matching TRBD1 (6 bases). V shed 2 bases and J shed 5 bases, with 13 bases lying between them. CDR1 SGHTA and CDR2 FQGTGA come from the germline V gene. The CDR3 runs 14 residues. The CDR3, as DNA: TGTGCCAGCAGCTTAGTTGCAGGGGAAGACGAGCAGTACTTC. Translating gives CASSLVAGEDEQYF.

V and J are TRBV28 and TRBJ2-3, with D possibly called TRBD1 or TRBD2 (5 bases each). The length of the CDR3 is 16 residues. Germline-derived CDR1 and CDR2 are MDHEN and SYDVKM. Trimming left V 9 bases short and J 1 base short, with 20 bases between. In DNA, the CDR3 is TGTGCCAGGCGACAGATTTCTTCGCGGGGCACAGATACGCAGTATTTT. Translating it yields CARRQISSRGTDTQYF.